What follows describes a single T cell receptor beta chain. The data were obtained in a study of blood T cell repertoires in COVID-19. Study information: Samples came from the United States, Italy and Spain, spanning acute and convalescent COVID-19. T cells, B-cell-depleted T cells, or PBMCs provided the cDNA or gDNA that served as material.

Original processing notes: Nucleated cell number was recorded as an estimate derived from reference gene primer amplification. This table comes from immunoSEQ multiplex PCR, and its TCRdb copy is limited to in-frame clones, with some not included. The V and J calls and clone size were taken over from that table, and D and trimming were inferred from the DNA. The sample holds roughly 30,000 clones, 84% seen once. Germline V gives CDR1 SGHTA, CDR2 FQGNSA. Trimming removed 1 base from V and 4 bases from J, with 14 bases in between. This CDR3 has 15 residues. V and J are TRBV7-2 and TRBJ2-7; perhaps TRBD2 as D (6 bases). The clonotype was recovered from a man aged 80 or over with active COVID-19. Material: peripheral blood. In DNA, the CDR3 is TGTGCCAGCAGCTTAGGGGAGGCTAGGGCATACGAGCAGTACTTC. It specifies CASSLGEARAYEQYF. Combining the CDR3 with reference TRBV7-2 and TRBJ2-7 gives the whole variable domain GAGVSQSPSNKVTEKGKDVELRCDPISGHTALYWYRQSLGQGLEFLIYFQGNSAPDKSGLPSDRFSAERTGGSVSTLTIQRTQQEDSAVYLCASSLGEARAYEQYFGPGTRLTVT.